The rows below give T cell receptor beta chains drawn from one sample of a study of TIL therapy for anti-PD-1-resistant metastatic lung cancer. Libraries were prepared by immunoSEQ multiplex PCR; TCRdb keeps only in-frame clonotypes and omits some of them. The sample consists of 55,000 to 65,000 clones, approximately 69% of them appearing once. The sequences come from blood, collected at baseline. These receptors came from a person between 25 and 80 years old with non-small cell lung cancer. Both conserved end residues are trimmed from each CDR3. Expanded clones get a size class; other rows say once, few or many, or leave the size out.

size,V,J,CDR3
once,TRBV28,TRBJ2-7,ASSSPGTAPLWGQY
-,TRBV5-1,TRBJ2-5,ASSLVGSGGLYQETQY
few,TRBV11-1,TRBJ2-5,ASSYGSQETQY
-,TRBV10-2,TRBJ2-7,ASSESRRTKRGADYEQY
-,TRBV7-3,TRBJ2-1,ASSLEPSYNEQF
few,TRBV7-9,TRBJ2-7,ASQGMREQY
-,TRBV15,TRBJ1-5,ATSSTGYSNQPQH
few,TRBV5-1,TRBJ1-1,ASSLENRYTEAF
-,TRBV5-5,TRBJ1-2,ASSLWGYGYT
-,TRBV5-1,TRBJ1-1,ASSLGDRDLAF
once,TRBV14,TRBJ2-5,ASSRGQETQY
-,TRBV29-1,TRBJ1-2,SARHGDGYT
few,TRBV5-8,TRBJ1-3,ASAGQGSGNTIY
few,TRBV10-1,TRBJ2-2,ASSDTGHTGELF
few,TRBV5-4,TRBJ2-7,ASSLAQAPYEQY
-,TRBV10-3,TRBJ1-5,AISDVGRGADQPQH
few,TRBV18,TRBJ2-7,ASSPGVTSSEQY
-,TRBV29-1,TRBJ2-3,SGGTGELTDTQY
-,TRBV6-6,TRBJ2-5,ASRPSDITETQY
-,TRBV6-1,TRBJ1-2,ASSENSAAYGYT
-,TRBV7-3,TRBJ2-1,ASSPKGGEINEQF
-,TRBV6-1,TRBJ1-1,ASSGFAGGRTEAF